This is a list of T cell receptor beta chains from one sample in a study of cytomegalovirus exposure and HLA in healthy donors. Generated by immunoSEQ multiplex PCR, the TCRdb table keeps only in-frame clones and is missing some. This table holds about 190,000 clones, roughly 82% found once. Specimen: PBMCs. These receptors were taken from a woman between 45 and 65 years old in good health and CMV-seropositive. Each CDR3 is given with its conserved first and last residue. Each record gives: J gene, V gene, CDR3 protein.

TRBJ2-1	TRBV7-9	CASSFLGAYNGQFF
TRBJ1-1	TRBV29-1	CSVIPRLKNTEAFF
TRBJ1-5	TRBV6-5	CASSSGQLNQPQHF
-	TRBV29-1	CSVEGTGTYEQYF
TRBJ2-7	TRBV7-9	CASSFKDRGSSYEQYF
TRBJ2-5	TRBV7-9	CASSSYPGGGETQYF
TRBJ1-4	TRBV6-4	CASSVRGGEVEKLFF
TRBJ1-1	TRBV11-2	CASSLDTVNTEAFF
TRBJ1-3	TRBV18	CASSREPTSGNTIYF
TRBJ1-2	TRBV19	CASQGPKNYGYTF
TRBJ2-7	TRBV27	CASGLQGTYEQYF
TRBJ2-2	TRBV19	CATTYGGNTGELFF
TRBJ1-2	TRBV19	CASSSQDKANYGYTF
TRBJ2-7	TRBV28	CASSFARDEQYF
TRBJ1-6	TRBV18	CASSSGLNSPLHF
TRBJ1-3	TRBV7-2	CASSTGTGKYF
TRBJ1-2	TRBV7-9	CSSSLPGADGYTF
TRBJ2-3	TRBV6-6	CASNTRGADTQYF
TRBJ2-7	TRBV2	CASKTSGVMYEQYF
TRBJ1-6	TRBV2	CASSERQGSNSPLHF
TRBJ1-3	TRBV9	CASSVVSGFGNTIYF
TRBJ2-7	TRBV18	CASSRGLLGYDEQYF
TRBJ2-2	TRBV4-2	CASSLAGSTGELFF
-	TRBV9	CASSVESQALPNEQYF
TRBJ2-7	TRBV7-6	CASSSYEGYEQYF
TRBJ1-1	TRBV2	CASSNRQEAFF
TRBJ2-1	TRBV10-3	CAIRERTGGSVFNEQFF
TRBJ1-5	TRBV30	CAWSVAQAGQPQHF
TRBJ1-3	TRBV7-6	CASSLFAGNTIYF
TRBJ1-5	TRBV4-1	CASSQDRGNQPQHF
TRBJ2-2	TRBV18	CASSPGTGRTGELFF
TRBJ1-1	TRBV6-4	CASTRGRGTEAFF
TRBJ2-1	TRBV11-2	CASSLFGGTSSYNEQFF
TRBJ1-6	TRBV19	CASRPPGTAYSPLHF
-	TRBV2	CASSPSGGPTYEQYF
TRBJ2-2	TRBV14	CASSRDRPYANTGELFF
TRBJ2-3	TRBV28	CATLGQHTDTQYF
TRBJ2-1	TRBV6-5	CASSSVGQGAGEQFF
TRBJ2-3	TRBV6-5	CASTDRFTDTQYF
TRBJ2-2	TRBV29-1	CSVTPGGSGELFF
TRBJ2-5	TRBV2	CASPSVRGLSSWRQETQYF
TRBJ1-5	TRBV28	CASRYRNQPQHF
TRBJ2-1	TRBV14	CASSQAVWGDHEQFF
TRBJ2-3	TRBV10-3	CAIRSGTGGGDTQYF
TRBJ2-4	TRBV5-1	CASSLDSGKNIQYF
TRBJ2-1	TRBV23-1	CASSQTRADEQFF
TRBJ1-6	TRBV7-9	CASSLGGQGAPLHF
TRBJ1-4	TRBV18	CASSPTATNEKLFF
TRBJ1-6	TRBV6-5	CASGSQGSSYNSPLHF
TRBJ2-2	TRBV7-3	CASSIGTTTGELFF
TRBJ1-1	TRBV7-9	CSSSGRTLNTEAFF
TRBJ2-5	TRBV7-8	CASSWGSGGARETQYF
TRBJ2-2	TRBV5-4	CASSSGTSGGGGTGELFF
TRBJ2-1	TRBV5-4	CASRLTGGKGNEQFF
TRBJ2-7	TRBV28	CASSLLGQDYEQYF